The 28 T cell receptor beta chains below all came from one sample that was sequenced in a study of beta chain features in type 1 diabetes. The authors reverse transcribed all of the isolated RNA, so sequencing captured expressed TCRB transcripts. Here immunoSEQ multiplex PCR was the method, and the copy in TCRdb shows in-frame clones only, minus some. In the table there are about 110,000 clones, under 40% of which are singletons. The sequenced sample was stem cell memory CD4+ T cells from blood. The source is a woman younger than 30 in good health.

The chain employs TRBV11-2 and TRBJ2-7; 7 bases are shared with TRBD2. CDR3 size: 12 residues. V dropped 7 bases and J dropped 7; count of bases not matched to a gene: 7. CDR1 and CDR2 (germline): SGHAT, FQNNGV. The CDR3 DNA reads TGTGCCAGCACCCACGAGGGAGGGGAGCAGTACTTC. This sequence encodes CASTHEGGEQYF. Drawing the rest from reference TRBV11-2 and TRBJ2-7, the complete variable domain is EAGVAQSPRYKIIEKRQSVAFWCNPISGHATLYWYQQILGQGPKLLIQFQNNGVVDDSQLPKDRFSAERLKGVDSTLKIQPAKLEDSAVYLCASTHEGGEQYFGPGTRLTVT.

The rearrangement joins TRBV7-2 to TRBJ2-7, with 11 nucleotides matching TRBD2. Germline CDR1 is SGHTA and CDR2 is FQGNSA. J lost 5 bases, V lost 5 bases, and 8 bases had no gene match. This CDR3 contains 15 residues. The CDR3 loop reads CASSPLAGGPDEQYF. For the CDR3, the DNA is TGTGCCAGCAGCCCGTTAGCGGGAGGGCCGGACGAGCAGTACTTC.

The genes are TRBV27 and TRBJ2-7; 13 bases align to TRBD2. The CDR3 length is 15 residues. The V and J ends lost 6 bases and 6 bases, in that order; junction bases with no gene match: 8. CDR1 and CDR2 from the germline V gene are MNHEY and SMNVEV (reference sequence). The CDR3 nucleotides read TGTGCCAGCAGCGCCCCGGGACTAGCGGGATCCGAGCAGTACTTC. It translates to CASSAPGLAGSEQYF.

This clone was counted a few times. The V and J genes are TRBV7-9 and TRBJ2-3; 7 nucleotides match TRBD2. The V gene's germline CDR1 is SEHNR and CDR2 FQNEAQ (reference sequence). This CDR3 has 15 amino acids. V was clipped by 1 base and J by 1 base; unmatched bases: 2. In DNA, the CDR3 is TGTGCCAGCAGCTTAGATCTAGCGGGCACAGATACGCAGTATTTT. Amino acid sequence: CASSLDLAGTDTQYF.

This clone was observed a handful of times. This chain joins TRBV6-6 and TRBJ1-5; 7 positions match TRBD1. This CDR3 has 13 residues. Germline CDR1 MNHNY, CDR2 SVGAGI (reference sequence). Trimming cost V 7 bases and J 7 bases; bases outside gene matches: 7. The CDR3 bases are TGTGCCAGCACTACAGGGGCGGGACAGCCCCAGCATTTT. Protein sequence: CASTTGAGQPQHF.

The sample holds a few counts of this clone. The chain links TRBV29-1 to TRBJ2-2; TRBD2 might be the D (5 bases). V was shortened by 6 bases and J by 4 bases, with 12 bases between the two germline ends. This CDR3 region has 13 residues. Germline-derived CDR1 and CDR2 are SQVTM and ANQGSEA. CDR3 loop: CSVHKAVTGELFF. CDR3 coding DNA: TGCAGCGTCCACAAAGCGGTCACCGGGGAGCTGTTTTTT.

This clone was counted a few times. V is TRBV5-6 and J is TRBJ2-5, with 8 bases lining up with TRBD2. This CDR3 is 14 amino acids long. CDR1 SGHDT and CDR2 YYEEEE come from the germline V gene. J gave up 5 bases and V 0 bases, and 3 bases lay outside the gene matches. This CDR3 is CASSLAGGGETQYF. The CDR3 DNA sequence: TGTGCCAGCAGCTTGGCCGGGGGGGGTGAGACCCAGTACTTC.

V and J are TRBV28 and TRBJ2-1; perhaps TRBD1 as D (6 bases). The CDR3 length is 15 residues. Germline V gene lookup returns CDR1 MDHEN and CDR2 SYDVKM. Trimming cost V 7 bases and J 7 bases, with 20 bases left between them. This CDR3 is CASKLQGHLVNEQFF. The CDR3, as DNA: TGTGCCAGCAAGCTACAGGGTCATTTAGTTAATGAGCAGTTCTTC.

The chain employs TRBV5-4 and TRBJ2-7; D is possibly TRBD2 (7 bases). The CDR3 contains 14 residues. Trimming cost V 4 bases and J 6 bases, with 17 bases left between them. CDR1 is SGHNT, CDR2 YYREEE, per germline (reference sequence). The CDR3 loop is CASSPGLQGSEQYF. The CDR3 DNA sequence: TGTGCCAGCAGCCCGGGACTACAGGGCTCCGAGCAGTACTTC.

Points on this clone: The sample contains more than one DNA sequence encoding this CDR3. The gene calls are TRBV5-1 and TRBJ1-1; unclear D gene. Germline CDR1 SGHRS, CDR2 YFSETQ. V was pared by 0 bases and J by 0 bases, with 9 bases between. CDR3 length equals 15 residues. The CDR3 DNA reads TGCGCCAGCAGCTTGGAAGGCAGGATGAACACTGAAGCTTTCTTT. This translates into CASSLEGRMNTEAFF. Supplemented by reference TRBV5-1 and TRBJ1-1, the full variable domain reads KAGVTQTPRYLIKTRGQQVTLSCSPISGHRSVSWYQQTPGQGLQFLFEYFSETQRNKGNFPGRFSGRQFSNSRSEMNVSTLELGDSALYLCASSLEGRMNTEAFFGQGTRLTVV.

The chain employs TRBV7-9 and TRBJ2-1, with a tentative D call TRBD1 (8 bases). The CDR3 totals 15 residues. V lost 5 bases and J lost 4, with 15 bases in between. Germline-derived CDR1 and CDR2 are SEHNR and FQNEAQ (reference sequence). CDR3 amino acids: CASSLDRGGYNEQFF. In DNA form, the CDR3 reads TGTGCCAGCAGCCTCGACAGGGGAGGGTACAATGAGCAGTTCTTC.

This clone was found a few times. The germline gene is not matched at one end of the junction; a read error may be the cause. V usage is TRBV4-3 and J usage is TRBJ1-1; 7 bases match TRBD1. The CDR3 covers 14 residues. CDR1 and CDR2 from the germline V gene are LGHNA and YSLEER. The CDR3 bases are TGCGCCAGCAGCCAATCCGGGACAGCCACTGTAGCTTTCTTT. It specifies CASSQSGTATVAFF.

The chain has TRBV18 and TRBJ2-5, with unresolved D. Trimming shortened V by 6 bases and J by 5 bases, and 7 bases separated the two germline ends. Germline V CDR1 and CDR2: KGHSH, LQKENI. The CDR3 is 11 residues long. The CDR3, as DNA: TGTGCCAGCTCGTCTGTGGAGACCCAGTACTTC. Translation: CASSSVETQYF.

The chain couples TRBV29-1 to TRBJ2-3; weak D call: TRBD2 (5 bases). The CDR3 runs to 15 residues. Trimming left V 4 bases short and J 1 base short, with 15 bases between. The germline V gene encodes CDR1 SQVTM and CDR2 ANQGSEA. CDR3 in DNA: TGCAGCGTTGCCGACCTACCCGGGGGCACAGATACGCAGTATTTT. The encoded protein is CSVADLPGGTDTQYF.

V and J are TRBV28 and TRBJ2-7; 14 bases are shared with TRBD2. The CDR3 is made up of 15 amino acids. The V gene end was trimmed by 5 bases and the J gene end by 7 bases; junction bases not matched to a gene: 7. The V gene's germline CDR1 is MDHEN and CDR2 SYDVKM. The CDR3 nucleotides read TGTGCCAGCAGTCCTCCGGGACTAGCGGGAGTTGAGCAGTACTTC. Its translation: CASSPPGLAGVEQYF.

This clone occurred once. The genes are TRBV29-1 and TRBJ2-1; a possible D gene is TRBD1 (5 bases). Trimming removed 5 bases at V and 0 bases at J, with 8 bases between. The CDR3 is 13 residues long. Germline-derived CDR1 and CDR2 are SQVTM and ANQGSEA. CDR3 bases: TGCAGCGTTAGACAGAGCTCCTACAATGAGCAGTTCTTC. It encodes CSVRQSSYNEQFF.

The rearrangement uses TRBV18 and TRBJ2-5, with 9 bases lining up with TRBD1. The DNA end is more similar to TRBJ2-7, so the J call may be wrong. CDR1 is KGHSH and CDR2 is LQKENI in the germline V gene. The CDR3 length is 12 residues. The DNA of the CDR3 is TGTGCCAGTGGACAGGGGCGATACGAGCAGTACTTC. Amino acids: CASGQGRYEQYF.

This chain links TRBV14 with TRBJ2-7; 8 bases match TRBD1. Germline assignment: CDR1 SGHDN and CDR2 FVKESK. The trim removed 4 bases at V and 2 bases at J, leaving 1 base unmatched. This CDR3 is 13 amino acids long. CDR3 nucleotides: TGTGCCAGCAGCCGACAGGGGACCTACGAGCAGTACTTC. This gives the protein CASSRQGTYEQYF. Variable domain in full (rest from reference TRBV14 and TRBJ2-7): EAGVTQFPSHSVIEKGQTVTLRCDPISGHDNLYWYRRVMGKEIKFLLHFVKESKQDESGMPNNRFLAERTGGTYSTLKVQPAELEDSGVYFCASSRQGTYEQYFGPGTRLTVT.

This clone has more than one count but fewer than ten. The chain combines TRBV7-9 with TRBJ2-5; 10 positions match TRBD2. The assigned J gene may be wrong: the sequence end matches TRBJ2-7 better. Germline V gives CDR1 SEHNR, CDR2 FQNEAQ (reference sequence). CDR3 length equals 15 residues. The CDR3: CASSPRTSGNHEQYF. CDR3 sequence (DNA): TGTGCCAGCAGCCCGAGGACTAGCGGTAATCACGAGCAGTACTTC.

This clone has a handful of counts. The V call is TRBV5-1, the J call TRBJ2-3; 7 bases are a match to TRBD2. V gave up 0 bases and J gave up 4 bases; unmatched junction bases: 11. This CDR3 spans 17 amino acids. CDR1 is SGHRS and CDR2 is YFSETQ in the germline V gene. This CDR3 is CASSLVRGSDRADTQYF. The CDR3 region has the DNA TGCGCCAGCAGCTTGGTTCGCGGGAGTGACCGCGCAGATACGCAGTATTTT.

The chain recombines TRBV7-9 with TRBJ1-2, with TRBD1 matching over 9 bases. V lost 5 bases and J lost 3; bases outside the gene matches: 10. The germline V gene has CDR1 SEHNR and CDR2 FQNEAQ (reference sequence). The CDR3 consists of 16 residues. The DNA for the CDR3 is TGTGCCAGCAGCCCAGGTCACAGGGGGCCTCACTATGGCTACACCTTC. Amino acid sequence: CASSPGHRGPHYGYTF.

CDR3 DNA sequence: TGTGCCATCAGTGATACAGGATCTGCTAATGAAAAACTGTTTTTT. Its translation is CAISDTGSANEKLFF. The chain links TRBV10-3 to TRBJ1-4; weak D call: TRBD1 (5 bases). Per germline, CDR1 ENHRY and CDR2 SYGVKD. The V and J ends lost 3 bases and 3 bases respectively, with 11 bases between them. The CDR3 has 15 amino acids.

This clone was seen more than once but under ten times. The V and J genes are TRBV29-1 and TRBJ1-2; D unclear. V lost 4 bases and J lost 0, with 9 bases in between. Germline V gives CDR1 SQVTM, CDR2 ANQGSEA. This CDR3 contains 13 residues. The CDR3 protein is CSVVKRSNYGYTF. As DNA, the CDR3 is TGCAGCGTTGTCAAACGGTCTAACTATGGCTACACCTTC.

CDR3 nucleotides: TGTGCCAGCAGCTTGGTCAAGTCAGGGGGCCTCACCGGGGAGCTGTTTTTT. It encodes CASSLVKSGGLTGELFF. This chain joins TRBV5-4 and TRBJ2-2; 8 nucleotides align to TRBD1. The trim removed 0 bases at V and 4 bases at J, leaving 8 bases unmatched. From germline, CDR1 is SGHNT and CDR2 YYREEE (reference sequence). CDR3 length equals 17 residues.

The rearrangement uses TRBV7-9 and TRBJ1-5; D is undetermined. The CDR3 runs 15 residues. V lost 4 bases to trimming and J lost 2 bases, with 12 bases between them. Germline V gene sequence: CDR1 SEHNR, CDR2 FQNEAQ (reference sequence). The chain's CDR3 is CASSSEASGNQPQHF. DNA of the CDR3: TGTGCCAGCAGCTCAGAGGCCTCAGGCAATCAGCCCCAGCATTTT.

In this sample, this clone turned up once. The V call is TRBV10-1, the J call TRBJ2-5; a weak D match, TRBD1 (7 bases). Germline V gene data show CDR1 as WNHNN and CDR2 as SYGVQD (reference sequence). The CDR3 has 15 residues. Trimming removed 1 base at V and 1 base at J, with 10 bases between. DNA of the CDR3: TGCGCCAGCAGTGAGTGGAGGGACAGCCAAGAGACCCAGTACTTC. The encoded protein is CASSEWRDSQETQYF.

The chain combines TRBV18 with TRBJ2-3; D might be TRBD2 (7 bases). CDR3 size: 15 residues. Trimming stripped 2 bases from V and 10 bases from J, with 19 bases between. Germline V gene data show CDR1 as KGHSH and CDR2 as LQKENI. The CDR3 reads CASSPSQGTGGAQYF. The CDR3 region has the DNA TGTGCCAGCTCACCATCGCAGGGGACGGGGGGCGCGCAGTATTTT.

The chain couples TRBV30 to TRBJ2-2, with no clear D. Trimming took off 2 bases at V and 2 bases at J, with 9 bases between the two ends. CDR1 GTSNPN and CDR2 SVGIG come from the germline V gene (reference sequence). CDR3 size: 14 residues. CDR3 in DNA: TGTGCCTGGAGTACCCCTGGCAACACCGGGGAGCTGTTTTTT. Translation: CAWSTPGNTGELFF. The full variable domain, its missing parts supplied by reference TRBV30 and TRBJ2-2, is SQTIHQWPATLVQPVGSPLSLECTVEGTSNPNLYWYRQAAGRGLQLLFYSVGIGQISSEVPQNLSASRPQDRQFILSSKKLLLSDSGFYLCAWSTPGNTGELFFGEGSRLTVL.